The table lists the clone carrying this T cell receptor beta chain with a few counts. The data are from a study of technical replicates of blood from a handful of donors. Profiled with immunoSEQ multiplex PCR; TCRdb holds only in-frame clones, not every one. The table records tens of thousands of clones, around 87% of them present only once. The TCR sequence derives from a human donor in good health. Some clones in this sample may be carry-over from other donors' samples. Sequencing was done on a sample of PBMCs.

The CDR3, as DNA: TGTGCCAGCAGCCGTAGAACGGAACGGGAGAACACTGAAGCTTTCTTT. Its translation: CASSRRTERENTEAFF. The chain is built from TRBV5-6 and TRBJ1-1; D remains ambiguous. The germline V and J ends were trimmed by 4 bases and 1 base, with 17 bases remaining between them. Germline CDR1 is SGHDT and CDR2 is YYEEEE. This CDR3 is built from 16 residues.